The text below deals with one T cell receptor (beta chain). Its antigen is not identified. This record comes from a study of CXCR3-negative and CXCR3-positive naive CD8 T cells. The CDR3 spans 15 residues. CDR1 MNHEY and CDR2 SVGEGT come from the germline V gene. Via 5' RACE with UMI labels, TRB cDNA libraries were prepared. TCRdb reprocessed the 5' RACE reads and keeps a single row for each CDR3 protein, giving no DNA. The sample table sets out under 65,000 distinct CDR3 sequences. General study findings and limits: CD5 surface expression was similar among naive subsets, and TCR strength was estimated by inference from TRB CDR3 properties. Memory cells showed distinct TRBV-TRBJ patterns, while the two naive subsets matched.

The sample comprised memory CD8+ T cells from blood. The source of this sequence is a human donor in good health. Some clones in this sample may be carry-over from other donors' samples. This sequence joins TRBV6-2 or TRBV6-3 and TRBJ2-7; without DNA, the TCRdb call of TRBD1 cannot be checked. The CDR3 reads CASSYYRTGAYEQYF.